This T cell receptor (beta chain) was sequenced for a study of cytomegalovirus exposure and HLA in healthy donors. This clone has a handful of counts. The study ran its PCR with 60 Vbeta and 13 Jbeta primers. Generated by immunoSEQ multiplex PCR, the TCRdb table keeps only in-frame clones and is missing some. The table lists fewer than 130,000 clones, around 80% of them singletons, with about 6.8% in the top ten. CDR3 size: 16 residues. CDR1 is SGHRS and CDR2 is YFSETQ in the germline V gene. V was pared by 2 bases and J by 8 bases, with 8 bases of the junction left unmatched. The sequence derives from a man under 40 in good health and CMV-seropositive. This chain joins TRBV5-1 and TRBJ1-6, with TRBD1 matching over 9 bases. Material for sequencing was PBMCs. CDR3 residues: CASSFAGTGWDSPLHF. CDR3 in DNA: TGCGCCAGCAGCTTTGCCGGGACAGGGTGGGATTCACCCCTCCACTTT.